Below, 6 T cell receptor beta chains from the same sample are listed, as sequenced in a study of T cells after yellow fever vaccination. TCRdb recomputed calls from the 5' RACE reads with MiXCR, one row per CDR3 protein. The sample has around 550,000 distinct CDR3 sequences; less than 20% are singletons. The input for sequencing was PBMCs, taken 15 days after the yellow fever booster vaccination. These TCRs come from a man younger than 40 who received the YFV17D yellow fever vaccine.

This rearrangement joins TRBV20-1 to TRBJ2-1; tentatively, D is TRBD2 (6 bases). This CDR3 spans 14 amino acids. Germline V gives CDR1 DFQATT, CDR2 SNEGSKA (reference sequence). Trimming cost V 0 bases and J 10 bases, with 16 bases left between them. CDR3 bases: TGCAGTGCTAGAGAAACGGGACTCGGGTCAGAGCAGTTCTTC. Protein: CSARETGLGSEQFF.

The rearrangement joins TRBV7-9 to TRBJ1-4, with a tentative D call TRBD1 (6 bases). The CDR3 contains 14 residues. Germline V CDR1 and CDR2: SEHNR, FQNEAQ (reference sequence). With 2 bases removed from V and 7 bases from J, the gap between germline ends came to 11 bases. CDR3 in DNA: TGTGCCAGCAGCTTACGGGGGGCAGCTGAAAAACTGTTTTTT. Protein sequence: CASSLRGAAEKLFF.

This chain links TRBV4-3 with TRBJ2-7, with 7 bases fitting TRBD2. Trimming at V came to 4 bases and at J to 3 bases, leaving 6 bases not matched to a gene. The CDR3 has 14 amino acids. Per the germline V gene, CDR1 is LGHNA and CDR2 is YSLEER. This CDR3 reads CASSRGGSDYEQYF. In DNA form, the CDR3 reads TGCGCCAGCAGCCGGGGCGGGAGTGACTACGAGCAGTACTTC.

The chain uses TRBV19 and TRBJ1-1; D gene unclear. CDR1 is LNHDA and CDR2 is SQIVND in the germline V gene (reference sequence). Trimming took off 8 bases at V and 1 base at J, with 14 bases between the two ends. This CDR3 is built from 14 residues. The CDR3 region is CASRKRTENTEAFF. The DNA for the CDR3 is TGTGCCAGTCGCAAAAGGACCGAGAACACTGAAGCTTTCTTT.

This chain links TRBV20-1 with TRBJ2-3, with 7 bases that match TRBD2. Germline CDR1 DFQATT, CDR2 SNEGSKA (reference sequence). The J segment lost 3 bases and the V segment lost 7 bases, leaving 7 bases of the junction unmatched. The CDR3 contains 13 residues. The DNA of the CDR3 is TGCAGTGGGGCGGGAGACTTGACAGATACGCAGTATTTT. Translating it yields CSGAGDLTDTQYF.

This clonotype has a handful of counts. The genes are TRBV5-1 and TRBJ2-1; D is possibly TRBD2 (6 bases). The V gene lost 4 bases and the J gene lost 11 bases, with 16 bases spanning the gap. This CDR3 comprises 13 residues. Germline assignment: CDR1 SGHRS and CDR2 YFSETQ. CDR3 residues: CASSPGGNEKQFF. CDR3 sequence (DNA): TGCGCCAGCAGCCCCGGCGGGAATGAGAAGCAGTTCTTC.